This T cell receptor (beta chain) was recovered during a study of blood T cells in healthy people across ages. This clonotype was seen at least ten times. Its target is unknown. General observations from the study: Investigators treated diversity estimates from one million T cells as underestimates. Greater diversity and more naive CD4+ cells were seen in long-lived donors than in aged donors.

A second PCR of roughly 7 to 11 cycles used a sample-barcoded 5' primer and a J-beta primer mix. From the 5' RACE reads, TCRdb called clonotypes with MiXCR, one entry per CDR3 protein. The sample lists some 1.4 million distinct CDR3 sequences, around 39% seen once, with 7% to 9.5% in the top ten. From germline, CDR1 is SGHRS and CDR2 YFSETQ. The ends were cut back, 3 bases at V and 0 bases at J, with 10 bases in the middle. This CDR3 is built from 15 residues. The source is a woman under 30 in good health. The source material was blood. V and J are TRBV5-1 and TRBJ2-1; D perhaps matches TRBD1 (6 bases). Here the CDR3 reads CASSWTESSYNEQFF. DNA of the CDR3: TGCGCCAGCAGCTGGACAGAGAGCTCCTACAATGAGCAGTTCTTC.